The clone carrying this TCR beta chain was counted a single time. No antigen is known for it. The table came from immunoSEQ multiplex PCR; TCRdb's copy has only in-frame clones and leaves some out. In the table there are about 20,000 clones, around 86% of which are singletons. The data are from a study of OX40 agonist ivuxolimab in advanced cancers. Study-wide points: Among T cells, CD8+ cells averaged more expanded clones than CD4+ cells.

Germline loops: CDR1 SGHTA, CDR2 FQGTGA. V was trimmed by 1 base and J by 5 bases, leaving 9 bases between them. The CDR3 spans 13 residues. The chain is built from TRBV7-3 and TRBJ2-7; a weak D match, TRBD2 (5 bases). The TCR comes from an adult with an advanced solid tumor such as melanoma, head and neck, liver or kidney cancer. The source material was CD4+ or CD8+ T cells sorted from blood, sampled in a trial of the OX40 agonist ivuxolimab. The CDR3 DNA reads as TGTGCCAGCAGCTTAAGTCTAGCTGACGAGCAGTACTTC. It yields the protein CASSLSLADEQYF.